This passage covers 6 T cell receptor beta chains from one sample sequenced in a study of T cells in Graves' hyperthyroidism and ophthalmopathy. TCR beta CDR3 regions were amplified from RNA. In the first-round RT-PCR of the TCR CDR3, the HTBI primer set was used. TCRdb redid the calling of the multiplex PCR reads with MiXCR, one entry per CDR3 protein. The sample has about 360,000 distinct CDR3 sequences; around 16% are singletons. The sequenced sample was blood. Receptors originate from a woman under 30 with Graves' hyperthyroidism that later progressed to Graves' ophthalmopathy.

The CDR3 region has the DNA TGTGCCAGCAGCCAAGCGGGCGGGAGGGGACAAGAGACCCAGTACTTC. This gives the protein CASSQAGGRGQETQYF. This chain joins TRBV3-1 and TRBJ2-5, with 9 bases aligning to TRBD2. The length of the CDR3 is 16 residues. Germline assignment: CDR1 LGHDT and CDR2 YNNKEL (reference sequence). After removal of 1 base from V and 2 bases from J, the junction contained 5 bases not matched to a gene.

Ten or more counts support this clonotype. The J gene is TRBJ2-1, the V gene TRBV5-1; 7 bases fit TRBD1. Germline-derived CDR1 and CDR2 are SGHRS and YFSETQ. This CDR3 contains 15 residues. V trimming: 1 base; J trimming: 4 bases; junction bases outside the gene matches: 5. CDR3 sequence reads: CASSLMPGGYNEQFF. The CDR3 coding sequence is TGCGCCAGCAGCTTGATGCCAGGGGGTTACAATGAGCAGTTCTTC.

The chain carries TRBV6-1 and TRBJ1-2; D may be TRBD1 (6 bases). V was pared by 6 bases and J by 5 bases, with 22 bases between. CDR3 length equals 16 residues. Germline-derived CDR1 and CDR2 are MNHNS and SASEGT. CDR3 region: CASRTNREPLWYGYTF. The CDR3 nucleotides read TGTGCCAGCAGGACCAACAGGGAACCTCTATGGTATGGCTACACCTTC.

The chain carries TRBV5-1 and TRBJ2-1, with TRBD2 matching over 14 bases. J was trimmed by 7 bases and V by 3 bases; bases with no gene match: 3. This CDR3 region has 15 residues. Germline-derived CDR1 and CDR2 are SGHRS and YFSETQ. This CDR3 reads CASSSGLAGDNEQFF. DNA of the CDR3: TGCGCCAGCAGCTCGGGACTAGCGGGAGATAATGAGCAGTTCTTC.

This clonotype was seen at least ten times. The CDR3 loop reads CASSLGSAGSVDTQYF. In DNA form, the CDR3 reads TGTGCCAGCAGCTTGGGTTCTGCAGGTAGTGTAGATACGCAGTATTTT. The genes are TRBV11-3 and TRBJ2-3; no reliable D call. CDR1 is SGHNT, CDR2 YENEEA, per germline. V was pared by 3 bases and J by 5 bases, with 18 bases between. The CDR3 totals 16 residues.

This clonotype has ten or more counts. V gene TRBV9 combines with J gene TRBJ1-1; D may be TRBD1 (5 bases). There are 15 residues in the CDR3. V lost 4 bases, J lost 0 bases, and 13 bases lay in between. CDR1 SGDLS and CDR2 YYNGEE come from the germline V gene. The CDR3 DNA reads as TGTGCCAGCAGCCCCCGGGGACCTTTGAACACTGAAGCTTTCTTT. Translated, it gives CASSPRGPLNTEAFF.